Shown below are 24 T cell receptor beta chains from a single sample sequenced in a study of identical twins. TCRdb reprocessed the 5' RACE reads via MiXCR and lists one record per CDR3 protein. Of about 190,000 distinct CDR3 sequences in the sample, about 16% are singletons; the top ten hold around two fifths. A further study also used this sample, focusing on T cells expressing NK-cell markers.

The sequencing input was CD8+ T cells sorted from blood. These receptors were obtained from a woman younger than 35 in good health.

Of note for this clonotype: Mismatch with germline at one junction end may stem from a read error. The genes are TRBV20-1 and TRBJ2-7; the match to TRBD1 covers 9 bases. Germline V gene sequence: CDR1 DFQATT, CDR2 SNEGSKA (reference sequence). This CDR3 region has 13 residues. The DNA for the CDR3 is TGCAGTGCGAGAGGGACAGGGAAAAACGAGCAGTACTTC. It specifies CSARGTGKNEQYF.

In this sample, this clonotype turned up many times. The V and J genes are TRBV7-6 and TRBJ2-1; unclear D gene. The germline V gene has CDR1 SGHVS and CDR2 FNYEAQ. V shed 1 base and J shed 4 bases, with 5 bases lying between them. CDR3 length equals 13 residues. CDR3 in DNA: TGTGCCAGCAGCTTAGAACAGTACAATGAGCAGTTCTTC. This translates into CASSLEQYNEQFF.

Ten or more counts support this clonotype. This chain uses TRBV6-5 with TRBJ2-1; TRBD2 might be the D (6 bases). Germline CDR1 and CDR2: MNHEY and SVGAGI. Deletions cut 6 bases from V and 12 bases from J, with 15 bases between. This CDR3 has 12 amino acids. CDR3 amino acids: CASRNDRGRQFF. DNA of the CDR3: TGTGCCAGCAGAAACGACCGGGGGAGGCAGTTCTTC.

This clonotype turned up a few times. The chain links TRBV5-5 to TRBJ2-2, with D perhaps TRBD2 (6 bases). Deletions cut 4 bases from V and 1 base from J, with 14 bases between. The CDR3 extends over 16 amino acids. CDR1 is SGHKS and CDR2 is YYEKEE in the germline V gene (reference sequence). DNA for the CDR3: TGTGCCAGCAGCGGGGACTGGCTGCAGAACACCGGGGAGCTGTTTTTT. Its protein is CASSGDWLQNTGELFF.

This clonotype has just a few counts. The V and J genes are TRBV28 and TRBJ2-1; 8 bases agree with TRBD2. V lost 7 bases to trimming and J lost 14 bases; unmatched junction nucleotides: 13. Per the germline V gene, CDR1 is MDHEN and CDR2 is SYDVKM. CDR3 length equals 13 residues. The CDR3 sequence is CASTLEREGREFF. The CDR3 region has the DNA TGTGCCAGCACGCTTGAACGGGAGGGCCGGGAGTTCTTC.

This chain joins TRBV19 and TRBJ2-7; D remains ambiguous. The CDR3 is 14 residues long. Trimming stripped 9 bases from V and 3 bases from J, with 18 bases between. The germline V gene has CDR1 LNHDA and CDR2 SQIVND (reference sequence). This CDR3 is CASLIVGKYYEQYF. CDR3 sequence (DNA): TGTGCCAGCCTGATTGTAGGGAAGTACTACGAGCAGTACTTC.

In its sample, this clonotype was seen a few times. This chain joins TRBV7-8 and TRBJ1-5; TRBD1 might be the D (6 bases). The CDR3 has 12 amino acids. Germline CDR1 and CDR2: SGHVS and FQNEAQ. V was shortened by 3 bases and J by 16 bases, with 16 bases between the two germline ends. Written as DNA, the CDR3 is TGTGCCAGCAGCTTTAAACCGGGACATAGTCATTTT. This encodes CASSFKPGHSHF. Combining the CDR3 with reference TRBV7-8 and TRBJ1-5 gives the whole variable domain GAGVSQSPRYKVAKRGQDVALRCDPISGHVSLFWYQQALGQGPEFLTYFQNEAQLDKSGLPSDRFFAERPEGSVSTLKIQRTQQEDSAVYLCASSFKPGHSHFGDGTRLSIL.

The V and J genes are TRBV12-3 or TRBV12-4 and TRBJ1-1; D is unclear. V lost 7 bases, J lost 2 bases, and 8 bases lay in between. This CDR3 has 12 residues. Here the CDR3 DNA reads TGTGCCAGCACCTGGGGAAACACTGAAGCTTTCTTT. Translating gives CASTWGNTEAFF.

The rearrangement uses TRBV20-1 and TRBJ1-4; tentative D call: TRBD1 (6 bases). The CDR3 length is 14 residues. CDR1 and CDR2 from the germline V gene are DFQATT and SNEGSKA (reference sequence). Trimming shortened V by 5 bases and J by 8 bases, and 18 bases separated the two germline ends. The CDR3 reads CSASIIIQGEKLFF. DNA for the CDR3: TGCAGTGCTTCCATAATAATCCAGGGGGAAAAACTGTTTTTT.

This clonotype has only a few counts. The chain uses TRBV7-8 and TRBJ2-7; no clear D gene. Germline V gene sequence: CDR1 SGHVS, CDR2 FQNEAQ. This CDR3 has 12 residues. V lost 5 bases, J lost 4 bases, and 9 bases lay in between. The CDR3 DNA reads TGTGCCAGCAGCATACAAGATTACGAGCAGTACTTC. It specifies CASSIQDYEQYF. Full variable domain (rest looked up from reference TRBV7-8 and TRBJ2-7): GAGVSQSPRYKVAKRGQDVALRCDPISGHVSLFWYQQALGQGPEFLTYFQNEAQLDKSGLPSDRFFAERPEGSVSTLKIQRTQQEDSAVYLCASSIQDYEQYFGPGTRLTVT.

This clonotype occurred many times. CDR3 amino acids: CASSSGDYGYTF. The CDR3 nucleotides read TGCGCCAGCAGCTCGGGGGATTATGGCTACACCTTC. This chain uses TRBV5-1 with TRBJ1-2, with D possibly TRBD1 on 5 matching bases. The V gene lost 3 bases and the J gene lost 5 bases, with 8 bases spanning the gap. This CDR3 is built from 12 residues. Germline V gene data show CDR1 as SGHRS and CDR2 as YFSETQ.

This clonotype was detected only a few times. The gene calls are TRBV20-1 and TRBJ2-2; D is ambiguous. Germline assignment: CDR1 DFQATT and CDR2 SNEGSKA (reference sequence). The ends were cut back, 3 bases at V and 1 base at J, with 6 bases in the middle. The CDR3 sequence is 13 residues long. CDR3 amino acids: CSASHENTGELFF. For the CDR3, the DNA is TGCAGTGCTAGCCACGAGAACACCGGGGAGCTGTTTTTT.

The V call is TRBV12-3 or TRBV12-4, the J call TRBJ1-1, with TRBD1 matching over 10 bases. V lost 4 bases to trimming and J lost 4 bases; unmatched junction nucleotides: 6. CDR3 size: 15 residues. The CDR3 sequence: CASSSLGDRGTEAFF. The CDR3 DNA follows: TGTGCCAGCAGTTCCTTGGGGGACAGGGGCACTGAAGCTTTCTTT.

This clonotype has ten or more counts. V and J are TRBV6-5 and TRBJ2-6; 10 bases match TRBD2. The CDR3 consists of 16 residues. V was pared by 2 bases and J by 2 bases, with 0 bases of the junction left unmatched. Germline V gene data show CDR1 as MNHEY and CDR2 as SVGAGI. The CDR3 spells CASSYTSGTGANVLTF. CDR3 coding DNA: TGTGCCAGCAGTTACACTAGCGGGACTGGGGCCAACGTCCTGACTTTC.

The chain employs TRBV13 and TRBJ2-5; 7 bases match TRBD2. The CDR3 runs 16 residues. V lost 3 bases to trimming and J lost 1 base; unmatched junction nucleotides: 8. The germline gives CDR1 PRHDT, CDR2 FYEKMQ (reference sequence). The CDR3 reads CASSLRSRGVQETQYF. CDR3 nucleotide sequence: TGTGCCAGCAGCTTGCGGAGTCGGGGGGTCCAAGAGACCCAGTACTTC.

There are a few counts of this clonotype. The chain links TRBV7-9 to TRBJ1-4; the D gene is possibly TRBD1 (5 bases). The CDR3 is made up of 14 amino acids. In germline, CDR1 is SEHNR, CDR2 FQNEAQ (reference sequence). The V end lost 5 bases, the J end lost 2 bases, and 9 bases lay between the germline ends. The CDR3 DNA follows: TGTGCCAGCAGCCCATGGGGCACTAATGAAAAACTGTTTTTT. Protein sequence: CASSPWGTNEKLFF.

This clonotype showed up just a few times. The V call is TRBV7-9, the J call TRBJ1-5; 7 bases align to TRBD1. The germline V gene encodes CDR1 SEHNR and CDR2 FQNEAQ (reference sequence). The trim removed 6 bases at V and 6 bases at J, leaving 8 bases unmatched. The CDR3 contains 14 residues. CDR3 in amino acids: CASSSDRLSQPQHF. The CDR3 DNA sequence: TGTGCCAGCAGTTCGGACAGGTTGAGTCAGCCCCAGCATTTT.

This clonotype was picked up a small number of times. V usage is TRBV4-1 and J usage is TRBJ2-7, with D possibly called TRBD1 or TRBD2 (6 bases each). The germline V gene has CDR1 MGHRA and CDR2 YSYEKL. CDR3 size: 15 residues. V gave up 4 bases and J gave up 6 bases, with 19 bases separating them. The CDR3 sequence is CASSLQVGGGSEQYF. As DNA, the CDR3 is TGCGCCAGCAGCCTCCAGGTGGGGGGCGGTTCCGAGCAGTACTTC.

The chain joins TRBV7-6 to TRBJ2-7; maybe TRBD2 (6 bases). Germline values: CDR1 SGHVS, CDR2 FNYEAQ. There are 15 residues in the CDR3. With 5 bases removed from V and 0 bases from J, the gap between germline ends came to 14 bases. The CDR3 DNA reads TGTGCCAGCAGCCCGGCCCATAGCGGCTCCTACGAGCAGTACTTC. It encodes CASSPAHSGSYEQYF.

The sample holds a few counts of this clonotype. The chain joins TRBV2 to TRBJ2-3; D is undetermined. This CDR3 spans 15 amino acids. In germline, CDR1 is SNHLY, CDR2 FYNNEI. V was shortened by 7 bases and J by 2 bases, with 16 bases between the two germline ends. The CDR3 protein is CASTPLLRTTDTQYF. In DNA, the CDR3 is TGTGCCAGCACTCCCCTATTGCGGACCACAGATACGCAGTATTTT.

The chain couples TRBV29-1 to TRBJ2-7; 11 positions agree with TRBD1. The ends lost 7 bases at V and 6 bases at J; junction bases unmatched: 8. CDR1 is SQVTM, CDR2 ANQGSEA, per germline. This CDR3 spans 13 amino acids. The CDR3 coding sequence is TGCAGCGGGACAGGGGGCCCTAAGGGCGAGCAGTACTTC. Residues: CSGTGGPKGEQYF.

This chain connects TRBV20-1 to TRBJ2-2, with no clear D. The CDR3 is 16 amino acids. Germline values: CDR1 DFQATT, CDR2 SNEGSKA (reference sequence). The V end lost 3 bases, the J end lost 4 bases, and 18 bases lay between the germline ends. The CDR3, as DNA: TGCAGTGCTAGGGAACCTAAAACCGGCCCCACCGGGGAGCTGTTTTTT. This translates into CSAREPKTGPTGELFF.

V is TRBV3-1 and J is TRBJ2-7; 8 positions match TRBD2. V gave up 0 bases and J gave up 4 bases; unmatched junction bases: 11. The CDR3 contains 17 residues. Germline CDR1 and CDR2: LGHDT and YNNKEL (reference sequence). The DNA of the CDR3 is TGTGCCAGCAGCCAAGATTGGAAGGAGCGGGAGAGTTACGAGCAGTACTTC. This codes for CASSQDWKERESYEQYF.

The sample holds a few counts of this clonotype. The chain's CDR3 is CASSPGGELFF. The DNA of the CDR3 is TGTGCCAGCAGCCCCGGGGGGGAGCTGTTTTTT. The chain is built from TRBV7-9 and TRBJ2-2; D uncertain. The germline V and J ends were trimmed by 5 bases and 8 bases, with 6 bases remaining between them. Germline assignment: CDR1 SEHNR and CDR2 FQNEAQ (reference sequence). This CDR3 has 11 amino acids. The whole variable domain, remainder taken from reference TRBV7-9 and TRBJ2-2, is DTGVSQNPRHKITKRGQNVTFRCDPISEHNRLYWYRQTLGQGPEFLTYFQNEAQLEKSRLLSDRFSAERPKGSFSTLEIQRTEQGDSAMYLCASSPGGELFFGEGSRLTVL.